This section outlines one T cell receptor beta chain sequence together with its context. Its target is not known. Germline V lookup: CDR1 SGDLS, CDR2 YYNGEE. The CDR3 extends over 15 amino acids. These data originate in a study of monozygotic twins with inflammatory bowel disease. Study-wide results and caveats: Other individuals had fewer clonotypes in common with IBD patients than with healthy twins, especially with disease activity. Distinct T cell subtypes could not be told apart.

Template switching incorporated UMIs with a 6-nucleotide sample barcode. Each CDR3 protein gets one entry in TCRdb, which reprocessed the 5' RACE reads and gives no DNA. The sample includes approximately 420,000 distinct CDR3 sequences. The specimen sequenced was blood. This TCR was recovered from a human donor with ulcerative colitis or Crohn's disease, or a healthy co-twin of an affected twin (not recorded which). V usage is TRBV9 and J usage is TRBJ2-7; TCRdb picks TRBD2, but there is no DNA to check that call. CDR3 sequence reads: CASSVAGGPNYEQYF.